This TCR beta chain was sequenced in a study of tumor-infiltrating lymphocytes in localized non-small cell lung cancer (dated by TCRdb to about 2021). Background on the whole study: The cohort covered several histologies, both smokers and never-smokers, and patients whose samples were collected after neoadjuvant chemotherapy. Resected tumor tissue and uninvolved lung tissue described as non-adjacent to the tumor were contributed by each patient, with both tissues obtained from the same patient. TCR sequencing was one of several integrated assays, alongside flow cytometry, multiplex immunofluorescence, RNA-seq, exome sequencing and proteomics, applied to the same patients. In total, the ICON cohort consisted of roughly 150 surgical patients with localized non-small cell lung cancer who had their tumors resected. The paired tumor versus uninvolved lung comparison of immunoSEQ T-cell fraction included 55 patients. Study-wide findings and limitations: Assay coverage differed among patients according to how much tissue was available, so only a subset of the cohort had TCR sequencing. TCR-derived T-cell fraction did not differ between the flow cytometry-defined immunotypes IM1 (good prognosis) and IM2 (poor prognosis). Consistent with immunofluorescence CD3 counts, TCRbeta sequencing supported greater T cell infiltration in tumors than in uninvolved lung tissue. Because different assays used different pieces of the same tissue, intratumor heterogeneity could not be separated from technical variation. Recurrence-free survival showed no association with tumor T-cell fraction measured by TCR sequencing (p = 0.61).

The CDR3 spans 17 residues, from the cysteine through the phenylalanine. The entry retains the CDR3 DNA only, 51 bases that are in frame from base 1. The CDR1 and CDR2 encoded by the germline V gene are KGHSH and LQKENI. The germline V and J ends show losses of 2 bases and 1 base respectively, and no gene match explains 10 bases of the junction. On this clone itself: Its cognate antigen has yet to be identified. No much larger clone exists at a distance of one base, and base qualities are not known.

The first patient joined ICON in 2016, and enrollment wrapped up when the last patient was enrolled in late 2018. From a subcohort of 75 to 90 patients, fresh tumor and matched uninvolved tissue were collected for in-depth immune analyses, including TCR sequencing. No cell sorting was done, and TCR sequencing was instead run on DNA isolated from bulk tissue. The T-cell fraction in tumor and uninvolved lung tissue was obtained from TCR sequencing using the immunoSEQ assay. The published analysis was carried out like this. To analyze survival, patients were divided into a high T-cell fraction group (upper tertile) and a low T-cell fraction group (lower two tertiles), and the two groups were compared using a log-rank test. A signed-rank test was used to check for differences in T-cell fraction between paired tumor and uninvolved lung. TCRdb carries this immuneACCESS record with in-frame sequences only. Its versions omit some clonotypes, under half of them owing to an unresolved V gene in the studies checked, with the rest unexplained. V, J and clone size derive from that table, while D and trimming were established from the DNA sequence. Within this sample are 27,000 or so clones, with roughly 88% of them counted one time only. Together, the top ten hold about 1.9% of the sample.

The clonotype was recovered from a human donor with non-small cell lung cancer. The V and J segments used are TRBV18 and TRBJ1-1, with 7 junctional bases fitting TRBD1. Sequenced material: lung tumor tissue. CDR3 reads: CASSPMTGRSTNTEAFF. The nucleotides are TGTGCCAGCTCACCAATGACAGGGCGTAGTACGAACACTGAAGCTTTCTTT.